The next 8 T cell receptor beta chains were all read from a single sample in a study of blood T cell repertoires in COVID-19. The assay was immunoSEQ multiplex PCR, and TCRdb's table has in-frame clones only and misses some. The sample holds 350,000 to 500,000 clones, about 88% seen once. Material: PBMCs or T cells enriched from blood (not recorded which). The receptors come from a young woman who had been exposed to COVID-19.

The rearrangement uses TRBV28 and TRBJ1-1, with 8 bases matching TRBD1. The V gene's germline CDR1 is MDHEN and CDR2 SYDVKM. V was clipped by 2 bases and J by 0 bases; unmatched bases: 11. This CDR3 is built from 18 residues. The CDR3 nucleotides read TGTGCCAGCAGTTTACCCTTACGGCAGGGGGCTTTGAACACTGAAGCTTTCTTT. Translating it yields CASSLPLRQGALNTEAFF.

The rearrangement links TRBV29-1 to TRBJ2-3, with D tentatively TRBD1 (6 bases). Trimming shortened V by 5 bases and J by 2 bases, and 17 bases separated the two germline ends. This CDR3 contains 15 residues. Per the germline V gene, CDR1 is SQVTM and CDR2 is ANQGSEA. CDR3 region: CSVRRSGEYTDTQYF. CDR3 DNA: TGCAGCGTTCGTAGGTCAGGGGAGTACACAGATACGCAGTATTTT.

The V gene is TRBV6-5, the J gene TRBJ2-1, with a possible D match to TRBD2 (5 bases). Germline V gene sequence: CDR1 MNHEY, CDR2 SVGAGI. This CDR3 comprises 15 residues. Deletions cut 6 bases from V and 0 bases from J, with 12 bases between. CDR3 nucleotides: TGTGCCAGCAGGGACTTTTCGAGCTCCTACAATGAGCAGTTCTTC. Translated: CASRDFSSSYNEQFF.

This clone was counted only a few times. The genes are TRBV7-9 and TRBJ1-3; unclear D gene. The CDR3 spans 15 residues. Germline V gene lookup returns CDR1 SEHNR and CDR2 FQNEAQ (reference sequence). V lost 6 bases and J lost 3, with 15 bases in between. As DNA, the CDR3 is TGTGCCAGCAGATCGGAGGGAACCATTGGAAACACCATATATTTT. Translating gives CASRSEGTIGNTIYF.

The chain recombines TRBV5-6 with TRBJ2-1, with D hard to call. V lost 5 bases to trimming and J lost 3 bases, with 6 bases between them. The CDR3 is 12 amino acids. CDR1 is SGHDT, CDR2 YYEEEE, per germline. The CDR3 region has the DNA TGTGCCAGCAGTTCAATCTACAATGAGCAGTTCTTC. This sequence encodes CASSSIYNEQFF.

This rearrangement joins TRBV5-4 to TRBJ1-1, with D unresolved. CDR1 is SGHNT and CDR2 is YYREEE in the germline V gene (reference sequence). V shed 4 bases and J shed 3 bases, with 16 bases lying between them. This CDR3 is built from 15 residues. CDR3 coding DNA: TGTGCCAGCAGCAGGTTAGGTATCCAGGACACTGAAGCTTTCTTT. The encoded protein is CASSRLGIQDTEAFF.

The chain is built from TRBV7-9 and TRBJ2-1; 11 bases are shared with TRBD2. Germline assignment: CDR1 SEHNR and CDR2 FQNEAQ (reference sequence). Trimming cost V 0 bases and J 2 bases; bases outside gene matches: 0. This CDR3 has 16 residues. The CDR3 sequence: CASSLASGRAYNEQFF. CDR3 nucleotides: TGTGCCAGCAGCTTAGCTAGCGGGAGGGCCTACAATGAGCAGTTCTTC. The full variable domain, rest sourced from reference TRBV7-9 and TRBJ2-1, is DTGVSQNPRHKITKRGQNVTFRCDPISEHNRLYWYRQTLGQGPEFLTYFQNEAQLEKSRLLSDRFSAERPKGSFSTLEIQRTEQGDSAMYLCASSLASGRAYNEQFFGPGTRLTVL.

V and J are TRBV5-1 and TRBJ2-7; 9 bases agree with TRBD1. J lost 1 base, V lost 0 bases, and 2 bases had no gene match. CDR3 length: 15 residues. Looked up from germline, CDR1 is SGHRS and CDR2 is YFSETQ. The CDR3 is CASSLDGTGSYEQYF. The CDR3 DNA is TGCGCCAGCAGCTTGGATGGGACAGGGTCCTACGAGCAGTACTTC. The full variable domain, its missing parts supplied by reference TRBV5-1 and TRBJ2-7, is KAGVTQTPRYLIKTRGQQVTLSCSPISGHRSVSWYQQTPGQGLQFLFEYFSETQRNKGNFPGRFSGRQFSNSRSEMNVSTLELGDSALYLCASSLDGTGSYEQYFGPGTRLTVT.